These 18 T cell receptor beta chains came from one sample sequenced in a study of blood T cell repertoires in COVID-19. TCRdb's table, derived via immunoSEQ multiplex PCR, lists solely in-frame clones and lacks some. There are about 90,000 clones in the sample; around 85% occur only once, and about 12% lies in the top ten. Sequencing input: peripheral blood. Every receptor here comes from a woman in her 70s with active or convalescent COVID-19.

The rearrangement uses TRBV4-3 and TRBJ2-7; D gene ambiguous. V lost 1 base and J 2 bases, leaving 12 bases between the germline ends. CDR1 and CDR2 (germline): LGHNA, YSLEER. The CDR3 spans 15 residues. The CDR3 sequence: CASSQAVQLTYEQYF. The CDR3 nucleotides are TGCGCCAGCAGCCAAGCGGTCCAATTGACCTACGAGCAGTACTTC.

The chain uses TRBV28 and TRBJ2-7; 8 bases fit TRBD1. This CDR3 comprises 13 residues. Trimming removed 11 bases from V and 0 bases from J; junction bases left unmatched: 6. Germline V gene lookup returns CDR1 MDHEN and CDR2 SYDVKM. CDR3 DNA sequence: TGTGCCGGTCGGACAGGGAGCTCCTACGAGCAGTACTTC. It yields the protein CAGRTGSSYEQYF.

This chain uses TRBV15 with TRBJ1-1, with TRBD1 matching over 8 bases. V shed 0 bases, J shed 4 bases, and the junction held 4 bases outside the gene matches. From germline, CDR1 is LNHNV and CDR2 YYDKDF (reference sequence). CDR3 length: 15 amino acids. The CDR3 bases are TGTGCCACCAGCAGAGATACAGGGGGAGGCACTGAAGCTTTCTTT. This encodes CATSRDTGGGTEAFF.

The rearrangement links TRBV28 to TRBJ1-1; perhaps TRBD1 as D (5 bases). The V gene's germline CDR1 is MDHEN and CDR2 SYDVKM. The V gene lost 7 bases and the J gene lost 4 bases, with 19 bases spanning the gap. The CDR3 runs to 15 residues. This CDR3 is CASIVARGLGTEAFF. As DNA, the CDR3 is TGTGCCAGCATCGTCGCAAGGGGCCTGGGCACTGAAGCTTTCTTT. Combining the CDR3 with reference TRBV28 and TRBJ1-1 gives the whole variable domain DVKVTQSSRYLVKRTGEKVFLECVQDMDHENMFWYRQDPGLGLRLIYFSYDVKMKEKGDIPEGYSVSREKKERFSLILESASTNQTSMYLCASIVARGLGTEAFFGQGTRLTVV.

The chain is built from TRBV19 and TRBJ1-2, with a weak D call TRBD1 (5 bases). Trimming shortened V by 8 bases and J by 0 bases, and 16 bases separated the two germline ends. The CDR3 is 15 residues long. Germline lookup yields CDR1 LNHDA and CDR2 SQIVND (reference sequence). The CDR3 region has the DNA TGTGCCAGTCAAGAAAGGGGAGGTTCTAACTATGGCTACACCTTC. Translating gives CASQERGGSNYGYTF.

The CDR3 sequence: CASSQSRGSYNEQFF. The CDR3 region has the DNA TGTGCCAGCAGCCAAAGCCGGGGATCCTACAATGAGCAGTTCTTC. The rearrangement uses TRBV7-2 and TRBJ2-1; the D gene is possibly TRBD2 (5 bases). The V end lost 5 bases, the J end lost 1 base, and 12 bases lay between the germline ends. Germline V gene data show CDR1 as SGHTA and CDR2 as FQGNSA. The CDR3 contains 15 residues. The whole variable domain, remainder taken from reference TRBV7-2 and TRBJ2-1, is GAGVSQSPSNKVTEKGKDVELRCDPISGHTALYWYRQSLGQGLEFLIYFQGNSAPDKSGLPSDRFSAERTGGSVSTLTIQRTQQEDSAVYLCASSQSRGSYNEQFFGPGTRLTVL.

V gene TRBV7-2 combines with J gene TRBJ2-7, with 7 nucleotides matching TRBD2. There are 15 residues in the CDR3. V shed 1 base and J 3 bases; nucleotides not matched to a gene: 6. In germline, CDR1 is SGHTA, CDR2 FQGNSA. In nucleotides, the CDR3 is TGTGCCAGCAGCTTAGATCGGCGGGGGAGCTACGAGCAGTACTTC. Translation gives CASSLDRRGSYEQYF.

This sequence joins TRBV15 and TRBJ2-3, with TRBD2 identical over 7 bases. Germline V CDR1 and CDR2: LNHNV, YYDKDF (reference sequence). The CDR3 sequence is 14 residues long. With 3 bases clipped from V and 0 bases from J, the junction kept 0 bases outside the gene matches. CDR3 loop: CATSSGGSTDTQYF. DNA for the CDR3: TGTGCCACCAGCAGCGGGGGGAGCACAGATACGCAGTATTTT.

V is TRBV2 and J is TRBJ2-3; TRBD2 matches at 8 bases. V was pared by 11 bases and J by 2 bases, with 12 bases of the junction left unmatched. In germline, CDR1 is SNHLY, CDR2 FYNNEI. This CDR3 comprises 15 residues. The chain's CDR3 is CASGGAVATTDTQYF. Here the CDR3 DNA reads TGTGCCTCCGGGGGGGCAGTTGCGACCACAGATACGCAGTATTTT.

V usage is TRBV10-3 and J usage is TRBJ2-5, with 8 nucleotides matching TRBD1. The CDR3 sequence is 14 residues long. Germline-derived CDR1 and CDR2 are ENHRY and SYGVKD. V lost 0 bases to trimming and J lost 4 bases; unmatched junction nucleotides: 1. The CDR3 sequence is CAISESDRGETQYF. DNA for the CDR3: TGTGCCATCAGTGAGTCTGACAGGGGAGAGACCCAGTACTTC.

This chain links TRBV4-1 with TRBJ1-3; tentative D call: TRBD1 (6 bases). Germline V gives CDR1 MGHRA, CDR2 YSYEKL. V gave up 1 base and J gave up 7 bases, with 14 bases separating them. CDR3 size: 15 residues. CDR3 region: CASSQGSLQGNTIYF. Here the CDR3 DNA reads TGCGCCAGCAGCCAAGGTTCCTTACAGGGTAACACCATATATTTT.

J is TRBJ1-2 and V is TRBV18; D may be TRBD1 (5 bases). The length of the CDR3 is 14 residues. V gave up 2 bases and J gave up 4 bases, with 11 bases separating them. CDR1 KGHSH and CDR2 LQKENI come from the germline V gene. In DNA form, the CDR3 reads TGTGCCAGCTCACCATCAGACGGGGGCTATGGCTACACCTTC. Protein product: CASSPSDGGYGYTF.

CDR3 amino acids: CASSRGSNGNTEAFF. DNA for the CDR3: TGTGCCAGCAGTAGAGGATCCAATGGGAACACTGAAGCTTTCTTT. V is TRBV28 and J is TRBJ1-1; D ambiguous. The CDR3 length is 15 residues. Germline V gene data show CDR1 as MDHEN and CDR2 as SYDVKM. With 5 bases removed from V and 1 base from J, the gap between germline ends came to 14 bases.

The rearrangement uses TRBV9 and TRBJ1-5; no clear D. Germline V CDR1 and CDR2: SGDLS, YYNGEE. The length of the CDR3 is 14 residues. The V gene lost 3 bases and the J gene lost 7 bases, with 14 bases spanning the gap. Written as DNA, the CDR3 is TGTGCCAGCAGCGCCCCCGGTTTCACGCAGCCCCAGCATTTT. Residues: CASSAPGFTQPQHF.

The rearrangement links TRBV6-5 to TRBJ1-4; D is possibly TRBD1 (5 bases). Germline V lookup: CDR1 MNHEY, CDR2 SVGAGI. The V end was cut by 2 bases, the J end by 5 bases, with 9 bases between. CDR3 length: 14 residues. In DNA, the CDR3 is TGTGCCAGCAGTTACAGGGGTGAAAATGAAAAACTGTTTTTT. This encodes CASSYRGENEKLFF.

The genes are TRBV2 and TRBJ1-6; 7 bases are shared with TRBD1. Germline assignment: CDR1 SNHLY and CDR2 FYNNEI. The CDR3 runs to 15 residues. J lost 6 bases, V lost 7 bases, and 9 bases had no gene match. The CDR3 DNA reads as TGTGCCAGCAACATACAGGGGTCCGTTAATTCACCCCTCCACTTT. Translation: CASNIQGSVNSPLHF.

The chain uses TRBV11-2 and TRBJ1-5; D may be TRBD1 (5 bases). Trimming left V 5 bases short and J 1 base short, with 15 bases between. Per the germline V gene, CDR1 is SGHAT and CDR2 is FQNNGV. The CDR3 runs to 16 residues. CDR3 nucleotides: TGTGCCAGCAGCCTCAGACCCTCAGGGAGCAATCAGCCCCAGCATTTT. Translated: CASSLRPSGSNQPQHF. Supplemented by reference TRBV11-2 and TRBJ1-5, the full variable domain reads EAGVAQSPRYKIIEKRQSVAFWCNPISGHATLYWYQQILGQGPKLLIQFQNNGVVDDSQLPKDRFSAERLKGVDSTLKIQPAKLEDSAVYLCASSLRPSGSNQPQHFGDGTRLSIL.

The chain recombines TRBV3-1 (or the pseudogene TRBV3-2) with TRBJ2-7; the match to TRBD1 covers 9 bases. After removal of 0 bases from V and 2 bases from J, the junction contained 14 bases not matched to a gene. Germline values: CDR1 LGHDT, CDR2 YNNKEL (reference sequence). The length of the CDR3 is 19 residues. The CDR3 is CASSQDEGQGTITTYEQYF. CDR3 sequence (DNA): TGTGCCAGCAGCCAAGATGAAGGACAGGGGACGATAACAACCTACGAGCAGTACTTC.